Listed below are T cell receptor beta chains from one sample, sequenced in a study of OX40 agonist ivuxolimab in advanced cancers. Sequencing was performed with immunoSEQ multiplex PCR; in TCRdb, only in-frame clones are kept and a portion is missing. In the table there are 9,500 to 12,000 clones, 84% of which are singletons. Source: CD4+ or CD8+ T cells sorted from blood, taken in a trial of the OX40 agonist ivuxolimab. The source of these receptors is an adult with an advanced solid tumor such as melanoma, head and neck, liver or kidney cancer. Both conserved end residues are part of each CDR3. D genes are given only for firm matches. Size values are once, few and many counts, or a class for expanded clones, and some rows have none.

v_call	j_call	clone_size	d_call	cdr3_aa	cdr3_nt
TRBV27	TRBJ1-2	-	TRBD1	CASSRTGTGLGTYGYTF	TGTGCCAGCAGCCGAACCGGGACAGGGTTGGGGACTTATGGCTACACCTTC
TRBV5-6	TRBJ2-3	-	-	CASSLVSNPDTQYF	TGTGCCAGCAGCTTGGTCTCAAATCCAGATACGCAGTATTTT
TRBV9	TRBJ2-5	-	TRBD2	CASSVSGGVRETQYF	TGTGCCAGCAGCGTTAGCGGGGGAGTGCGAGAGACCCAGTACTTC
TRBV7-8	TRBJ1-3	-	-	CASSSRVSGNTIYF	TGTGCCAGCAGCTCCAGGGTCTCTGGAAACACCATATATTTT
TRBV5-1	TRBJ2-7	-	-	CASSPRGGTYEQYF	TGCGCCAGCAGCCCCCGGGGCGGGACCTACGAGCAGTACTTC
TRBV9	TRBJ1-1	once	-	CASSEGDGTMNTEAFF	TGTGCCAGCAGCGAGGGGGACGGAACCATGAACACTGAAGCTTTCTTT
TRBV10-3	TRBJ1-1	-	-	CAISPMNTEAFF	TGTGCCATCAGTCCCATGAACACTGAAGCTTTCTTT
TRBV27	TRBJ2-7	-	TRBD1	CASSYAWTGAYEQYF	TGTGCCAGCAGTTACGCTTGGACAGGGGCCTACGAGCAGTACTTC
TRBV5-4	TRBJ2-1	-	-	CASSLGWLGTYNEQFF	TGTGCCAGCAGCCTGGGGTGGCTGGGGACGTACAATGAGCAGTTCTTC
TRBV29-1	TRBJ1-1	few	-	CSVEGGGTTEAFF	TGCAGCGTTGAAGGAGGGGGGACCACTGAAGCTTTCTTT
TRBV5-1	TRBJ2-6	-	-	CASRGWFSGANVLTF	TGCGCCAGCAGGGGGTGGTTCTCTGGGGCCAACGTCCTGACTTTC
TRBV11-3	TRBJ1-1	-	TRBD1	CASSVTGGNTEAFF	TGTGCCAGCAGCGTGACAGGGGGCAACACTGAAGCTTTCTTT
TRBV19	TRBJ2-2	few	TRBD1	CASHQPGGANTGELFF	TGTGCCAGTCATCAGCCAGGGGGCGCGAACACCGGGGAGCTGTTTTTT
TRBV15	TRBJ1-2	-	-	CATSRDREGLNYGYTF	TGTGCCACCAGCAGAGATCGGGAGGGACTCAACTATGGCTACACCTTC
TRBV28	TRBJ1-1	-	-	CASSFSRNTEAFF	TGTGCCAGCAGTTTCTCTAGGAACACTGAAGCTTTCTTT
TRBV6-1	TRBJ1-1	-	-	CASSESWTTEAFF	TGTGCCAGCAGTGAGTCATGGACGACTGAAGCTTTCTTT
TRBV19	TRBJ2-5	-	TRBD1	CASSIGQGLETQYF	TGTGCCAGTAGTATCGGACAGGGACTGGAGACCCAGTACTTC
TRBV2	TRBJ2-3	-	TRBD2	CASSEALAGYTDTQYF	TGTGCCAGCAGTGAAGCGCTAGCGGGCTACACAGATACGCAGTATTTT
TRBV7-9	TRBJ2-7	-	-	CASRRSDRGASGEQYF	TGTGCCAGCAGACGGAGCGATAGGGGGGCGAGCGGCGAGCAGTACTTC
TRBV5-6	TRBJ1-1	-	TRBD1	CASSSLRGLFDTEAFF	TGTGCCAGCAGCTCACTAAGGGGGCTCTTTGACACTGAAGCTTTCTTT
TRBV30	TRBJ1-2	-	-	CAWSTEYYGYTF	TGTGCCTGGAGTACGGAATACTATGGCTACACCTTC
TRBV27	TRBJ1-1	-	-	CASSGLDGVLMNTEAFF	TGTGCCAGCTCTGGACTGGACGGTGTCCTCATGAACACTGAAGCTTTCTTT
TRBV27	TRBJ1-5	-	TRBD1	CASSDGTGMSNQPQHF	TGTGCCAGCAGTGATGGGACAGGGATGTCCAATCAGCCCCAGCATTTT
TRBV7-9	TRBJ1-1	-	-	CASRQTAYTEAFF	TGTGCCAGCAGACAGACAGCCTACACTGAAGCTTTCTTT
TRBV7-6	TRBJ2-7	-	TRBD1	CASSSGQGPTYEQYF	TGTGCCAGCAGCTCCGGACAGGGGCCAACCTACGAGCAGTACTTC
TRBV9	TRBJ1-3	few	-	CASSVAGGRGNTIYF	TGTGCCAGCAGCGTAGCCGGGGGCCGGGGAAACACCATATATTTT
TRBV21-1	TRBJ1-1	-	-	CASHRSIRQNTEAFF	TGTGCCAGCCACCGTTCTATAAGACAGAACACTGAAGCTTTCTTT
TRBV5-8	TRBJ1-2	-	-	CASSLGVGHYGYTF	TGTGCCAGCAGCCTGGGCGTGGGTCACTATGGCTACACCTTC
TRBV7-2	TRBJ2-4	-	-	CASSDTIQYF	TGTGCCAGCAGCGATACCATTCAGTACTTC
TRBV6-4	TRBJ1-1	-	-	CASSDSEGGEAFF	TGTGCCAGCAGTGACTCTGAAGGGGGTGAAGCTTTCTTT
TRBV5-6	TRBJ1-5	medium-sized	TRBD1	CASSFRDRPNQPQHF	TGTGCCAGCAGCTTCCGGGACAGACCTAATCAGCCCCAGCATTTT
TRBV5-5	TRBJ1-1	-	-	CASSLARNTEAFF	TGTGCCAGCAGCTTGGCCAGGAACACTGAAGCTTTCTTC
TRBV5-1	TRBJ2-5	once	TRBD2	CASSRGLAGGLQETQYF	TGCGCCAGCAGCCGGGGACTAGCGGGGGGACTACAAGAGACCCAGTACTTC
TRBV5-6	TRBJ2-5	medium-sized	-	CASSLEPAQETQYF	TGTGCCAGCAGCTTGGAGCCAGCCCAAGAGACCCAGTACTTC
TRBV6-1	TRBJ2-3	-	-	CASSVPGGPDTQYF	TGTGCCAGCAGTGTGCCAGGGGGGCCAGATACGCAGTATTTT
TRBV5-1	TRBJ2-5	-	-	CASSFGWQFEETQYF	TGCGCCAGCAGCTTTGGGTGGCAGTTCGAAGAGACCCAGTACTTC
TRBV15	TRBJ2-5	-	-	CATSSPRGPAAKTQYF	TGTGCCACCAGCAGTCCTAGAGGACCGGCGGCAAAGACCCAGTACTTC
TRBV7-6	TRBJ2-5	-	-	CASSPLVGETQYF	TGTGCCAGCAGCCCCCTTGTGGGAGAGACCCAGTACTTC
TRBV5-1	TRBJ2-1	few	TRBD2	CASSLGSGEQFF	TGCGCCAGCAGCTTGGGTAGCGGGGAGCAGTTCTTC
TRBV2	TRBJ1-1	large	TRBD1	CASRGDRDGNTEAFF	TGTGCCAGCAGGGGGGACAGAGACGGGAACACTGAAGCTTTCTTT
TRBV7-8	TRBJ2-5	-	TRBD2	CASSLRLAGDQETQYF	TGTGCCAGCAGCCTTAGACTAGCGGGGGATCAAGAGACCCAGTACTTC
TRBV5-8	TRBJ1-2	few	-	CASSLDGDGYTF	TGTGCCAGCAGCTTGGATGGGGATGGCTACACCTTC
TRBV13	TRBJ2-5	-	TRBD1	CASSWTGVETQYF	TGTGCCAGCAGTTGGACAGGGGTAGAGACCCAGTACTTC
TRBV7-9	TRBJ2-5	-	TRBD2	CASSDGLAGGMAQYF	TGTGCCAGCAGCGACGGACTAGCGGGGGGAATGGCCCAGTACTTC
TRBV4-1	TRBJ1-1	-	-	CASSQDPGGAGTEAFF	TGCGCCAGCAGCCAAGATCCGGGAGGGGCCGGTACTGAAGCTTTCTTT
TRBV2	TRBJ2-3	-	-	CASSDRAPDTQYF	TGTGCCAGCAGTGACCGGGCCCCAGATACGCAGTATTTT
TRBV27	TRBJ1-6	-	-	CASSLSWGLSNSPLHF	TGTGCCAGCAGTTTATCATGGGGCCTTAGTAATTCACCCCTCCACTTT
TRBV27	TRBJ2-3	-	-	CASSLGFGGSSTDTQYF	TGTGCCAGCAGTTTGGGGTTTGGTGGGTCTAGCACAGATACGCAGTATTTT
TRBV18	TRBJ1-1	-	TRBD1	CASSLAGTANTEAFF	TGTGCCAGCTCACTTGCCGGGACAGCGAACACTGAAGCTTTCTTT
TRBV6-1	TRBJ1-2	-	-	CASRLPGFGDYGYTF	TGTGCCAGCCGACTTCCGGGGTTTGGGGACTATGGCTACACCTTC